What follows are 2 T cell receptor beta chains derived from one specimen sequenced in a study of graft-versus-host responses after intestinal transplantation. There were about 200,000 CFSE-labeled responder cells plated together with about 200,000 irradiated, violet-dye-labeled stimulator cells. The assay was immunoSEQ multiplex PCR, and TCRdb's table has in-frame clones only and misses some. Altogether some 13,000 clones are present, 30% to 40% being singletons, with the ten largest covering around 2.5%. The sequencing used alloreactive CD8+ T cells from a mixed lymphocyte reaction culture, collected before intestinal transplant. The subset: CFSE-low proliferating T cells sorted from approximately six-day pre-transplant mixed lymphocyte reaction (GvH or HvG direction). These receptors all come from a human patient who received an intestinal transplant.

In its sample, this clone was seen a few times. V is TRBV5-1 and J is TRBJ2-5, with 13 bases aligning to TRBD2. The CDR3 has 16 amino acids. The germline V gene has CDR1 SGHRS and CDR2 YFSETQ. Trimming removed 1 base from V and 4 bases from J; junction bases left unmatched: 4. In nucleotides, the CDR3 is TGCGCCAGCAGCTTGACTAGCGGGGGGGCCGTAGAGACCCAGTACTTC. Translation gives CASSLTSGGAVETQYF.

The chain recombines TRBV9 with TRBJ2-7; D gene uncertain. The CDR3 sequence is 14 residues long. Germline CDR1 and CDR2: SGDLS and YYNGEE. Trimming left V 0 bases short and J 2 bases short, with 9 bases between. The CDR3 region has the DNA TGTGCCAGCAGCGTAGACAGAAGCCCCTACGAGCAGTACTTC. Translating gives CASSVDRSPYEQYF.